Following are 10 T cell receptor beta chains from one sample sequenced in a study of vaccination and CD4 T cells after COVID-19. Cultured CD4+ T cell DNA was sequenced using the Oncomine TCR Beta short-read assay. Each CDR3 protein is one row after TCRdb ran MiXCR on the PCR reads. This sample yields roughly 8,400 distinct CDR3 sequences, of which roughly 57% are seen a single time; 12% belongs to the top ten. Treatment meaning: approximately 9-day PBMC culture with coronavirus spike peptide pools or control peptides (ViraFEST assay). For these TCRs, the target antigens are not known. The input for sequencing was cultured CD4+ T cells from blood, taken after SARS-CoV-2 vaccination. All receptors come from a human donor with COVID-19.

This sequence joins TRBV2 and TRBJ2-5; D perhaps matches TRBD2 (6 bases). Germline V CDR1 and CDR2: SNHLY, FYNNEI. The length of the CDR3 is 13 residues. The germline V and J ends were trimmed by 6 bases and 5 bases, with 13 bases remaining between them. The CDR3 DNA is TGTGCCAGCAGGACCCCCAGCGGGGAGACCCAGTACTTC. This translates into CASRTPSGETQYF.

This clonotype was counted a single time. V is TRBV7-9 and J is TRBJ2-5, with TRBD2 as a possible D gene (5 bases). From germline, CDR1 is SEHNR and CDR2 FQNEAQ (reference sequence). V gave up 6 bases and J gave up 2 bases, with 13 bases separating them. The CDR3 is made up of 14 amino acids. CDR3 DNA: TGTGCCAGCAGTTTGGCCGGACTGCAAGAGACCCAGTACTTC. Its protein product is CASSLAGLQETQYF.

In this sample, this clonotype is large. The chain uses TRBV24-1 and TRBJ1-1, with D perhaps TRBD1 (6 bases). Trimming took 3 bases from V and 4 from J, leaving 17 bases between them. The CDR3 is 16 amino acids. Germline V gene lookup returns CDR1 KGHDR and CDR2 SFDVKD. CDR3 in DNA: TGTGCCACCAGTGATCCCCCGGGGGGCGCGTGCACTGAAGCTTTCTTT. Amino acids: CATSDPPGGACTEAFF.

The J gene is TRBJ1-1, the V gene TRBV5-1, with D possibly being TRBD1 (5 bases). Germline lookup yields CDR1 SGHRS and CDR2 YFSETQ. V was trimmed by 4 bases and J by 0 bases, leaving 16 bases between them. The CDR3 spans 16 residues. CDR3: CASSRDGGPMNTEAFF. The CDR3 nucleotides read TGCGCCAGCAGCCGGGACGGGGGTCCCATGAACACTGAAGCTTTCTTT.

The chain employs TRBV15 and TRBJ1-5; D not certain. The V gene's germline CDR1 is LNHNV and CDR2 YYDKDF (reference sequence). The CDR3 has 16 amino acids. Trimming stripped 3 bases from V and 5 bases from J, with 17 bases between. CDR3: CATSSYGPRVDQPQHF. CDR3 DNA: TGTGCCACCAGCAGTTACGGGCCGCGAGTCGATCAGCCCCAGCATTTT.

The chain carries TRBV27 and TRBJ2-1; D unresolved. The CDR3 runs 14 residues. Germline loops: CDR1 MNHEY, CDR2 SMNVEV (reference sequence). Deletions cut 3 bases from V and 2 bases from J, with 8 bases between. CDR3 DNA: TGTGCCAGCAGTTTGTGGCGTGCCTACAATGAGCAGTTCTTC. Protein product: CASSLWRAYNEQFF.

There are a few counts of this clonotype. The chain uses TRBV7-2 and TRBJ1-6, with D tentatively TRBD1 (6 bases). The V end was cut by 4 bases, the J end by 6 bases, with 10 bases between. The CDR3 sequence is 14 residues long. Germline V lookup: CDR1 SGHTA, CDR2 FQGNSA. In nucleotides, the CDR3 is TGTGCCAGCAGCTCCCAGGGGTTTAATTCACCCCTCCACTTT. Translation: CASSSQGFNSPLHF.

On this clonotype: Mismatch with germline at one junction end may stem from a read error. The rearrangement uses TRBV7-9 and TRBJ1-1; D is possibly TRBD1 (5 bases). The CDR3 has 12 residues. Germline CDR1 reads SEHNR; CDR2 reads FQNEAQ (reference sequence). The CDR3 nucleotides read TGTGCCAGCAGCACCACATCCGGGGGGGGGGTCTTT. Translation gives CASSTTSGGGVF.

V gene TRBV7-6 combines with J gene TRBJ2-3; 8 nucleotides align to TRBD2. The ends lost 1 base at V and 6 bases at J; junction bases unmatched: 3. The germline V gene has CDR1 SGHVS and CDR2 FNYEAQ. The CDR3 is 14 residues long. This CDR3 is CASSLGTSRDTQYF. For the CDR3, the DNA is TGTGCCAGCAGCTTAGGGACTAGCAGGGATACGCAGTATTTT.

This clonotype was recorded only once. The CDR3 loop reads CASSQAGALLKETQYF. CDR3 DNA: TGTGCCAGCAGCCAAGCAGGGGCCCTTTTAAAAGAGACCCAGTACTTC. The chain recombines TRBV4-2 with TRBJ2-5; possible D gene TRBD1, 6 bases. There are 16 residues in the CDR3. Deletions cut 1 base from V and 3 bases from J, with 15 bases between. CDR1 is LGHNA and CDR2 is YNFKEQ in the germline V gene.